Below, 18 T cell receptor beta chains from the same sample are listed, as sequenced in a study of T cells in narcolepsy (dated by TCRdb to between 2018 and 2020). Library method: the immunoSEQ multiplex PCR assay. Sourced from immuneACCESS, this table was stored by TCRdb with only in-frame sequences that have V and J called. A share of the clones is absent; for the studies checked, an unresolved V gene accounts for under half, and the remainder has no known explanation. Here the sample has 12,000 or so clones; around 94% occur a single time. Around 1.1% of the sample lies in the top ten. The source material was CD45RA- memory CD4+ T cells from PBMCs. The sample's cell subset or site label is to be understood as: memory T cells sorted ex vivo from peripheral blood. These receptors all stem from a human donor with narcolepsy.

The rearrangement joins TRBV27 to TRBJ1-1; D remains ambiguous. V lost 4 bases, J lost 0 bases, and 9 bases lay in between. The V gene's germline CDR1 is MNHEY and CDR2 SMNVEV (reference sequence). CDR3 length: 14 amino acids. The CDR3 nucleotides read TGTGCCAGCAGTTCATCAGCATTGAACACTGAAGCTTTCTTT. It encodes CASSSSALNTEAFF.

The gene calls are TRBV29-1 and TRBJ2-7; D is uncertain. The germline V gene encodes CDR1 SQVTM and CDR2 ANQGSEA. The V gene lost 7 bases and the J gene lost 4 bases, with 14 bases spanning the gap. The CDR3 has 12 residues. This CDR3 is CSALGLAYEQYF. Here the CDR3 DNA reads TGCAGCGCCCTCGGCCTCGCTTACGAGCAGTACTTC.

This chain joins TRBV6-1 and TRBJ2-7, with D perhaps matching TRBD1 (6 bases). This CDR3 has 14 amino acids. Germline V gives CDR1 MNHNS, CDR2 SASEGT. Between the trimmed V and J ends, which lost 3 bases and 1 base, there was a span of 10 bases. The DNA of the CDR3 is TGTGCCAGCAGTGATACCGGACAGTCCTACGAGCAGTACTTC. As protein: CASSDTGQSYEQYF.

The chain links TRBV18 to TRBJ1-1; weak D call: TRBD1 (6 bases). The V and J ends lost 2 bases and 1 base respectively, with 20 bases between them. The CDR3 length is 18 residues. Germline lookup yields CDR1 KGHSH and CDR2 LQKENI. CDR3 sequence (DNA): TGTGCCAGCTCACCATCTTCCAGGGTTGGGGGGGCGAACACTGAAGCTTTCTTT. Protein: CASSPSSRVGGANTEAFF.

The chain employs TRBV7-9 and TRBJ1-1; 7 bases align to TRBD1. This CDR3 comprises 14 residues. The germline CDR1 and CDR2 sequences are SEHNR and FQNEAQ (reference sequence). The trim removed 1 base at V and 8 bases at J, leaving 7 bases unmatched. The CDR3 nucleotides read TGTGCCAGCAGCTTAGTATGGTCAGGGGGGGAAGCTTTCTTT. Its translation: CASSLVWSGGEAFF. The whole variable domain, remainder taken from reference TRBV7-9 and TRBJ1-1, is DTGVSQNPRHKITKRGQNVTFRCDPISEHNRLYWYRQTLGQGPEFLTYFQNEAQLEKSRLLSDRFSAERPKGSFSTLEIQRTEQGDSAMYLCASSLVWSGGEAFFGQGTRLTVV.

This chain links TRBV4-1 with TRBJ1-2, with TRBD1 identical over 8 bases. The V gene end was trimmed by 3 bases and the J gene end by 4 bases; junction bases not matched to a gene: 7. The CDR3 length is 15 residues. Germline CDR1 and CDR2: MGHRA and YSYEKL. The CDR3 sequence: CASSHGRTGPYGYTF. CDR3 nucleotides: TGCGCCAGCAGCCACGGTCGGACAGGGCCCTATGGCTACACCTTC.

J is TRBJ1-1 and V is TRBV7-9; D is undetermined. This CDR3 contains 13 residues. CDR1 SEHNR and CDR2 FQNEAQ come from the germline V gene (reference sequence). With 4 bases removed from V and 5 bases from J, the gap between germline ends came to 11 bases. This CDR3 is CASSSSFRTEAFF. The CDR3 region has the DNA TGTGCCAGCAGCTCCAGCTTTAGAACTGAAGCTTTCTTT.

This clone was seen once. J is TRBJ1-1 and V is TRBV5-8, with D possibly being TRBD1 (6 bases). The CDR3 loop spans 15 amino acids. Germline V CDR1 and CDR2: SGHTS, YDEGEE. V shed 3 bases and J shed 3 bases, with 15 bases lying between them. The DNA for the CDR3 is TGTGCCAGCAGCTCCGGACAGCTTCTATACACTGAAGCTTTCTTT. Translation: CASSSGQLLYTEAFF.

V and J are TRBV5-1 and TRBJ2-5, with a weak D call TRBD1 (6 bases). V lost 4 bases and J 2 bases, leaving 12 bases between the germline ends. The germline CDR1 and CDR2 sequences are SGHRS and YFSETQ. The CDR3 contains 14 residues. CDR3 DNA sequence: TGCGCCAGCAGCCGGATTGGACAGCAAGAGACCCAGTACTTC. This sequence encodes CASSRIGQQETQYF.

The chain employs TRBV9 and TRBJ1-1; D unresolved. The CDR3 sequence is 14 residues long. Germline loops: CDR1 SGDLS, CDR2 YYNGEE. V dropped 0 bases and J dropped 0 bases, with 6 bases sitting between them. The CDR3 loop is CASSVGSMNTEAFF. The CDR3 DNA is TGTGCCAGCAGCGTAGGGTCCATGAACACTGAAGCTTTCTTT.

The chain couples TRBV30 to TRBJ2-7, with no clear D. Trimming took off 0 bases at V and 9 bases at J, with 12 bases between the two ends. The length of the CDR3 is 12 residues. Germline CDR1 is GTSNPN and CDR2 is SVGIG (reference sequence). This CDR3 reads CAWSVVSNRQYF. In DNA, the CDR3 is TGTGCCTGGAGTGTAGTCAGTAACAGGCAGTACTTC. Full variable domain (missing parts from reference TRBV30 and TRBJ2-7): SQTIHQWPATLVQPVGSPLSLECTVEGTSNPNLYWYRQAAGRGLQLLFYSVGIGQISSEVPQNLSASRPQDRQFILSSKKLLLSDSGFYLCAWSVVSNRQYFGPGTRLTVT.

The chain carries TRBV30 and TRBJ1-2; D not resolved. The CDR3 contains 12 residues. Between the trimmed V and J ends, which lost 4 bases and 5 bases, there was a span of 11 bases. Germline assignment: CDR1 GTSNPN and CDR2 SVGIG (reference sequence). CDR3 coding DNA: TGTGCCTGGACCCCAGACCGATATGGCTACACCTTC. Its translation: CAWTPDRYGYTF.

J is TRBJ2-2 and V is TRBV2; D not resolved. Per the germline V gene, CDR1 is SNHLY and CDR2 is FYNNEI. The CDR3 is 13 residues long. Between the trimmed V and J ends, which lost 4 bases and 6 bases, there was a span of 9 bases. The CDR3 protein is CASSAGTPGELFF. The CDR3 DNA follows: TGTGCCAGCAGTGCAGGCACCCCCGGGGAGCTGTTTTTT.

The chain couples TRBV7-8 to TRBJ2-5; no clear D gene. CDR3 size: 14 residues. Per the germline V gene, CDR1 is SGHVS and CDR2 is FQNEAQ. V shed 1 base and J shed 4 bases, with 10 bases lying between them. The CDR3 region has the DNA TGTGCCAGCAGCTTAGTCAGCTTCCTAGAGACCCAGTACTTC. Encoded protein: CASSLVSFLETQYF.

This rearrangement joins TRBV10-3 to TRBJ2-7; D is uncertain. The germline V gene has CDR1 ENHRY and CDR2 SYGVKD. V was shortened by 4 bases and J by 3 bases, with 13 bases between the two germline ends. The CDR3 sequence is 14 residues long. In DNA, the CDR3 is TGTGCCATCAGTGGAGGAGACGAAGACTACGAGCAGTACTTC. Amino acids: CAISGGDEDYEQYF.

This clone was recorded only once. The gene calls are TRBV5-4 and TRBJ2-7; 8 bases line up with TRBD2. Trimming took 2 bases from V and 3 from J; bases not matched to a gene: 4. Germline V gene data show CDR1 as SGHNT and CDR2 as YYREEE (reference sequence). The CDR3 is 14 amino acids. CDR3 nucleotide sequence: TGTGCCAGCAGCTTAAGCGGGAGCGACTACGAGCAGTACTTC. The encoded protein is CASSLSGSDYEQYF.

The CDR3 bases are TGTGCCAGCAGTGACAGAGGGAATAATTCACCCCTCCACTTT. Its translation is CASSDRGNNSPLHF. This chain joins TRBV2 and TRBJ1-6, with D uncertain. CDR1 is SNHLY, CDR2 FYNNEI, per germline. Trimming removed 3 bases from V and 5 bases from J, with 8 bases in between. The CDR3 has 14 amino acids.

This CDR3 reads CAWSEVAHRGQETQYF. CDR3 DNA: TGTGCCTGGAGTGAAGTAGCCCACCGGGGGCAAGAGACCCAGTACTTC. This sequence joins TRBV30 and TRBJ2-5, with a tentative D call TRBD2 (6 bases). Per germline, CDR1 GTSNPN and CDR2 SVGIG (reference sequence). The CDR3 covers 16 residues. V shed 1 base and J shed 2 bases, with 17 bases lying between them.